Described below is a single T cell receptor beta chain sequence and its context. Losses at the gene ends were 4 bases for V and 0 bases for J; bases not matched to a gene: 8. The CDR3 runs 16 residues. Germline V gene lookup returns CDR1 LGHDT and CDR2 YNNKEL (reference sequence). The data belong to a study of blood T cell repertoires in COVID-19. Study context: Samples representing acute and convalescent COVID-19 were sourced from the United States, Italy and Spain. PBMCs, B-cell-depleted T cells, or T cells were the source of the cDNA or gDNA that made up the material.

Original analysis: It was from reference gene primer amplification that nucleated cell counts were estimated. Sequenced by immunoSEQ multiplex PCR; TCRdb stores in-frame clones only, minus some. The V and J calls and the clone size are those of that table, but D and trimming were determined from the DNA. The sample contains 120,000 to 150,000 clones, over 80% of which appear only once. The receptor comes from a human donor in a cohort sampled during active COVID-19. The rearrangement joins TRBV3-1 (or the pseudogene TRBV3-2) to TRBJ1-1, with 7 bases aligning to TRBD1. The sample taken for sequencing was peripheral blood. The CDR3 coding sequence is TGTGCCAGCAGCCCCTGGAGGACAGGCATGAACACTGAAGCTTTCTTT. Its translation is CASSPWRTGMNTEAFF.